The clone carrying this TCR beta chain was recorded at least ten times. Its antigen is as yet unknown. The record originates from a study of spatial heterogeneity in lung cancer. At the level of the study: Samples were donated by 72 untreated early-stage non-small cell lung cancer patients. Beta-chain sequences were consistently detected more often than alpha-chain sequences.

Individually, TCR cDNA molecules were each labelled with a unique molecular identifier. A single record per CDR3 protein comes from TCRdb applying MiXCR to the 5' RACE reads. The sample has 25,000 to 30,000 distinct CDR3 sequences; 5.5% to 7% are singletons. Study findings and constraints: Resection saw ubiquitous expanded tumor TCRs appear in blood more than follow-up did.

This CDR3 comprises 13 residues. V was trimmed by 0 bases and J by 9 bases, leaving 14 bases between them. Germline V gene sequence: CDR1 GTSNPN, CDR2 SVGIG (reference sequence). Time point reported: blood at routine non-recurrence follow-up after resection. Whole RNA came from tumor, nontumor lung or frozen PBMC and was sequenced without being sorted. V usage is TRBV30 and J usage is TRBJ1-2; D might be TRBD1 (6 bases). The receptor was derived from a male donor with early-stage non-small cell lung cancer. The material sequenced was PBMCs, taken at follow-up. The CDR3 is CAWSVRTAQSYTF. CDR3 nucleotides: TGTGCCTGGAGTGTTCGGACAGCACAGAGCTACACCTTC.